Listed below are T cell receptor beta chains from one sample, sequenced in a study of shared clonotypes between healthy human individuals. The table came from immunoSEQ multiplex PCR; TCRdb's copy has only in-frame clones and leaves some out. This sample carries more than 2 million clones, roughly 94% of them seen once, and the ten largest clones take 0.13%. Sequencing was done on a sample of naive CD4+ T cells sorted from blood. These receptors originate from a man younger than 35 in good health. Each CDR3 is given with its conserved first and last residue. The D gene is left open where the match is weak. The size entry is marked missing in some rows and otherwise reads once, few, many or a size class.

>.|TRBJ2-3|TRBV12-5|TRBD2
CASAETSGGATDTQYF
TGTGCTAGTGCCGAAACTAGCGGGGGAGCAACAGATACGCAGTATTTT
>once|TRBJ2-1|TRBV9|.
CASSVEAGLYNEQFF
TGTGCCAGCAGCGTAGAGGCGGGCCTTTACAATGAGCAGTTCTTC
>.|TRBJ1-1|TRBV7-9|TRBD1
CASSLAGGLGNTEAFF
TGTGCCAGCAGCTTAGCAGGGGGCCTGGGCAACACTGAAGCTTTCTTT
>.|TRBJ2-5|TRBV10-3|TRBD2
CAISERGLAKQETQYF
TGTGCCATCAGTGAAAGGGGACTAGCGAAACAAGAGACCCAGTACTTC
>.|TRBJ2-5|TRBV10-3|.
CAIKSGTPQETQYF
TGTGCCATAAAATCCGGGACACCTCAAGAGACCCAGTACTTC
>.|TRBJ2-3|TRBV30|.
CAWSVGAGTQYF
TGTGCCTGGAGTGTAGGGGCGGGTACGCAGTATTTT
>.|TRBJ2-7|TRBV18|.
CASSPGAGYEQYF
TGTGCCAGCTCACCAGGGGCGGGGTACGAGCAGTACTTC
>.|TRBJ2-5|TRBV30|.
CAWRRWAWETQYF
TGTGCCTGGAGGAGATGGGCGTGGGAGACCCAGTACTTC
>.|TRBJ2-3|TRBV18|.
CASSPPAGTDTQYF
TGTGCCAGCTCACCACCGGCAGGCACAGATACGCAGTATTTT
>.|TRBJ1-1|TRBV30|TRBD1
CAWSVQGLGRIAFF
TGTGCCTGGAGTGTACAGGGGTTAGGAAGGATAGCTTTCTTT
>once|TRBJ1-4|TRBV5-1|.
CASSLRMREKLFF
TGCGCCAGCAGCCTAAGGATGAGAGAAAAACTGTTTTTT
>.|TRBJ2-4|TRBV6-1|TRBD1
CASSEQGQGGNIQYF
TGTGCCAGCAGTGAACAAGGACAGGGCGGAAACATTCAGTACTTC
>.|TRBJ2-1|TRBV7-2|TRBD1
CASSSLPTGGEQFF
TGTGCCAGCAGCTCCCTTCCGACAGGGGGTGAGCAGTTCTTC
>.|TRBJ1-5|TRBV19|TRBD1
CATQRQGGQPQHF
TGTGCCACCCAGAGACAGGGTGGACAGCCCCAGCATTTT
>.|TRBJ2-5|TRBV9|TRBD1
CASSANGQGQETQYF
TGTGCCAGCAGCGCGAACGGACAGGGCCAAGAGACCCAGTACTTC